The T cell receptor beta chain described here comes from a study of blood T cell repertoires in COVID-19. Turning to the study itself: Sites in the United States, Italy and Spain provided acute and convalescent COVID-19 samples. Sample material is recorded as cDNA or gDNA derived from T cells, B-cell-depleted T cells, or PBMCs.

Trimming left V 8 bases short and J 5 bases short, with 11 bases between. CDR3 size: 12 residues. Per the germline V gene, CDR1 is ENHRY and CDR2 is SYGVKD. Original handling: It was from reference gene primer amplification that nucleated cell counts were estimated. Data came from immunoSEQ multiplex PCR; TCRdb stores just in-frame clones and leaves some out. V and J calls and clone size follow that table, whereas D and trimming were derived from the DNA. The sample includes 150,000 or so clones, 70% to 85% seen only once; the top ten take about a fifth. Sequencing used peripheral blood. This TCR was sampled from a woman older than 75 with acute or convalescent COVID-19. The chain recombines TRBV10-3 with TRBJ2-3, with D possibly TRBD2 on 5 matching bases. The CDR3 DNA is TGTGCCATCGGAGGTGGGAAAGATACGCAGTATTTT. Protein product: CAIGGGKDTQYF.